The source of this TCR beta chain is a study of T cell changes during pregnancy in multiple sclerosis. The repertoire was sequenced with immunoSEQ multiplex PCR; TCRdb's copy has only in-frame clones and lacks some. The sample consists of around 60,000 clones, around 95% of them appearing once. CDR1 and CDR2 (germline): MNHEY, SMNVEV (reference sequence). Trimming pared 3 bases from V and 1 base from J, leaving 6 bases between. The CDR3 is 13 residues long. The sample in question was CD4+ T cells from peripheral blood mononuclear cells, obtained before pregnancy. The gene calls are TRBV27 and TRBJ1-1; no clear D. The clonotype originates from a female donor with multiple sclerosis, enrolled in a pregnancy study. The CDR3 coding sequence is TGTGCCAGCAGTTTCCGGGAGAACACTGAAGCTTTCTTT. Its translation: CASSFRENTEAFF.